One and the same sample provided the 10 T cell receptor beta chains below, sequenced in a study of PD-L1 blockade in urothelial cancer. Sequencing used immunoSEQ multiplex PCR; TCRdb keeps in-frame clones, though not all of them. Here the sample spans approximately 110,000 clones, less than 95% being singletons. Time point indicated: peripheral blood 6 weeks after treatment start. Specimen: PBMCs, collected around atezolizumab (anti-PD-L1) treatment. The receptors originated from a man in his sixties with urothelial cancer.

This clone came up once. This chain joins TRBV19 and TRBJ2-1; TRBD1 is a possible D gene (6 bases). The V and J ends lost 10 bases and 4 bases respectively, with 14 bases between them. In germline, CDR1 is LNHDA, CDR2 SQIVND (reference sequence). The CDR3 totals 13 residues. CDR3 DNA sequence: TGTGCCACCCAGGGGCCAGCTTACAATGAGCAGTTCTTC. Amino acid sequence: CATQGPAYNEQFF.

This clone was seen a single time. V gene TRBV10-2 combines with J gene TRBJ2-7; 7 bases line up with TRBD2. V dropped 6 bases and J dropped 2; count of bases not matched to a gene: 13. The CDR3 length is 16 residues. Germline V gives CDR1 WSHSY, CDR2 SAAADI. CDR3 sequence reads: CASRATGGRVTYEQYF. The CDR3 region has the DNA TGCGCCAGCAGGGCAACAGGTGGGAGGGTCACCTACGAGCAGTACTTC.

CDR3 nucleotide sequence: TGTGCCAGTCGAAAGGAGTTGGGGGCCGATGGCTACACCTTC. Amino acid sequence: CASRKELGADGYTF. The chain carries TRBV19 and TRBJ1-2, with D possibly TRBD1 on 6 matching bases. V was pared by 8 bases and J by 6 bases, with 19 bases between. CDR3 length: 14 residues. Germline V gene lookup returns CDR1 LNHDA and CDR2 SQIVND (reference sequence).

This clone was seen more than once but under ten times. This chain uses TRBV27 with TRBJ2-5; 10 bases line up with TRBD1. The V segment lost 9 bases and the J segment 4 bases; nucleotides outside the gene matches: 8. The CDR3 runs to 14 residues. The germline gives CDR1 MNHEY, CDR2 SMNVEV (reference sequence). CDR3 DNA sequence: TGTGCCAGGCATAAGGGACAGGGGATAGAGACCCAGTACTTC. Translation: CARHKGQGIETQYF.

The chain couples TRBV19 to TRBJ2-3, with 7 bases lining up with TRBD2. Germline V gene sequence: CDR1 LNHDA, CDR2 SQIVND (reference sequence). This CDR3 has 14 residues. After removal of 4 bases from V and 5 bases from J, the junction contained 6 bases not matched to a gene. The CDR3 region is CASSTRLARDTQYF. The DNA of the CDR3 is TGTGCCAGTAGTACCAGACTAGCAAGAGATACGCAGTATTTT. Complete variable domain (other parts from reference TRBV19 and TRBJ2-3): DGGITQSPKYLFRKEGQNVTLSCEQNLNHDAMYWYRQDPGQGLRLIYYSQIVNDFQKGDIAEGYSVSREKKESFPLTVTSAQKNPTAFYLCASSTRLARDTQYFGPGTRLTVL.

The chain joins TRBV5-5 to TRBJ1-4; tentative D call: TRBD1 (5 bases). Germline V CDR1 and CDR2: SGHKS, YYEKEE (reference sequence). The CDR3 spans 14 residues. V was pared by 0 bases and J by 4 bases, with 7 bases between. The CDR3 sequence: CASSLVRVNEKLFF. CDR3 nucleotides: TGTGCCAGCAGCTTGGTCAGGGTTAATGAAAAACTGTTTTTT.

The chain couples TRBV4-2 to TRBJ1-1; TRBD1 aligns across 10 bases. After removal of 4 bases from V and 5 bases from J, the junction contained 10 bases not matched to a gene. This CDR3 comprises 16 residues. Germline CDR1 and CDR2: LGHNA and YNFKEQ. CDR3 in DNA: TGTGCCAGCAGCCCTTCCGGGACAGGGGTTTCAACTGAAGCTTTCTTT. It yields the protein CASSPSGTGVSTEAFF.

The rearrangement uses TRBV7-3 and TRBJ2-4; D may be TRBD2 (5 bases). The CDR3 length is 16 residues. The germline CDR1 and CDR2 sequences are SGHTA and FQGTGA. V shed 4 bases and J shed 3 bases, with 16 bases lying between them. The chain's CDR3 is CASSSTGRGIKNIQYF. The CDR3 coding sequence is TGTGCCAGCAGCTCCACTGGTAGAGGGATCAAAAACATTCAGTACTTC.

The J gene is TRBJ2-2, the V gene TRBV7-2; 8 nucleotides line up with TRBD1. The CDR3 runs 16 residues. V was clipped by 2 bases and J by 3 bases; unmatched bases: 5. From germline, CDR1 is SGHTA and CDR2 FQGNSA. The CDR3 sequence is CASSLYQGADTGELFF. CDR3 nucleotides: TGTGCCAGCAGCTTATATCAGGGGGCAGACACCGGGGAGCTGTTTTTT. Variable domain in full (rest from reference TRBV7-2 and TRBJ2-2): GAGVSQSPSNKVTEKGKDVELRCDPISGHTALYWYRQSLGQGLEFLIYFQGNSAPDKSGLPSDRFSAERTGGSVSTLTIQRTQQEDSAVYLCASSLYQGADTGELFFGEGSRLTVL.

The chain joins TRBV11-2 to TRBJ2-7; maybe TRBD2 (6 bases). The ends were cut back, 1 base at V and 5 bases at J, with 9 bases in the middle. The germline V gene encodes CDR1 SGHAT and CDR2 FQNNGV. The CDR3 runs to 13 residues. The CDR3 bases are TGTGCCAGCAGCTTAGTACGGGGGAACGAGCAGTACTTC. Protein sequence: CASSLVRGNEQYF. Looking up the rest from reference TRBV11-2 and TRBJ2-7 gives the full variable domain: EAGVAQSPRYKIIEKRQSVAFWCNPISGHATLYWYQQILGQGPKLLIQFQNNGVVDDSQLPKDRFSAERLKGVDSTLKIQPAKLEDSAVYLCASSLVRGNEQYFGPGTRLTVT.